This TCR beta chain was profiled in a study of cytomegalovirus exposure and HLA in healthy donors. In nominal health when sampled, donors likely had unrecorded immune exposures nonetheless. V was clipped by 5 bases and J by 5 bases; unmatched bases: 13. The CDR3 is 16 amino acids. Germline V lookup: CDR1 MDHEN, CDR2 SYDVKM. The PCR ran on 60 Vbeta and 13 Jbeta primers. This table comes from immunoSEQ multiplex PCR, and its TCRdb copy is limited to in-frame clones, with some not included. The sample includes about 200,000 clones, roughly 80% of them seen just once. What was sequenced was PBMCs. V is TRBV28 and J is TRBJ2-5, with 8 bases fitting TRBD2. The TCR was taken from a woman aged 18-29 years in good health and CMV-seronegative. CDR3 in DNA: TGTGCCAGCAGTCTCCGGGTAGCGGGGACTGGGGAGACCCAGTACTTC. Its translation is CASSLRVAGTGETQYF.